Below, 17 T cell receptor beta chains from the same sample are listed, as sequenced in a study of T cell responses to AZD1222 COVID-19 vaccine. Produced via immunoSEQ multiplex PCR; TCRdb's table is partial and in-frame only. The sample lists more than 95,000 clones, 70% to 90% seen once, with roughly 3.7% in the top ten. The sequencing used peripheral blood, collected on day 0 of MenACWY control vaccination. Source of these receptors: an adult in good health.

The rearrangement joins TRBV6-5 to TRBJ2-7, with TRBD1 matching 7 bases. With 8 bases clipped from V and 4 bases from J, the junction kept 11 bases outside the gene matches. The CDR3 extends over 14 amino acids. Looked up from germline, CDR1 is MNHEY and CDR2 is SVGAGI. The CDR3 loop reads CASGVTGNTYEQYF. In DNA form, the CDR3 reads TGTGCCAGCGGGGTGACAGGGAATACGTACGAGCAGTACTTC.

The rearrangement joins TRBV29-1 to TRBJ2-3; tentatively, D is TRBD1 (5 bases). The CDR3 is 14 amino acids. CDR1 and CDR2 (germline): SQVTM, ANQGSEA. Trimming removed 0 bases from V and 3 bases from J, with 10 bases in between. CDR3 in DNA: TGCAGCGTTGAAGAAGGGGCGCCGACAGATACGCAGTATTTT. This translates into CSVEEGAPTDTQYF.

The rearrangement joins TRBV7-2 to TRBJ1-6; TRBD1 might be the D (5 bases). In germline, CDR1 is SGHTA, CDR2 FQGNSA. The ends were cut back, 5 bases at V and 6 bases at J, with 14 bases in the middle. The CDR3 consists of 15 residues. CDR3 nucleotides: TGTGCCAGCAGCGTTTCCGGGACGGGTAATTCACCCCTCCACTTT. This codes for CASSVSGTGNSPLHF.

The chain has TRBV4-3 and TRBJ1-2; TRBD1 matches 9 bases. After removal of 7 bases from V and 3 bases from J, the junction contained 12 bases not matched to a gene. This CDR3 has 16 amino acids. Germline loops: CDR1 LGHNA, CDR2 YSLEER. The CDR3 loop reads CASTYGPGQGDYGYTF. The CDR3 nucleotides read TGCGCCAGCACTTATGGGCCGGGACAGGGCGACTATGGCTACACCTTC.

This clone occurred a few times. The genes are TRBV28 and TRBJ1-1; D might be TRBD1 (6 bases). CDR1 is MDHEN and CDR2 is SYDVKM in the germline V gene. There are 15 residues in the CDR3. V gave up 5 bases and J gave up 1 base, with 14 bases separating them. CDR3 DNA sequence: TGTGCCAGCAGTACCCAAGGGGGGGGGAACACTGAAGCTTTCTTT. It encodes CASSTQGGGNTEAFF.

The chain joins TRBV19 to TRBJ1-1, with a possible D match to TRBD1 (5 bases). This CDR3 has 16 amino acids. Trimming removed 6 bases at V and 5 bases at J, with 22 bases between. Germline V gene sequence: CDR1 LNHDA, CDR2 SQIVND (reference sequence). CDR3 protein: CASRALRDSRSTEAFF. The DNA for the CDR3 is TGTGCCAGTAGAGCTCTAAGGGACTCCAGAAGTACTGAAGCTTTCTTT. The whole variable domain, remainder taken from reference TRBV19 and TRBJ1-1, is DGGITQSPKYLFRKEGQNVTLSCEQNLNHDAMYWYRQDPGQGLRLIYYSQIVNDFQKGDIAEGYSVSREKKESFPLTVTSAQKNPTAFYLCASRALRDSRSTEAFFGQGTRLTVV.

The rearrangement uses TRBV30 and TRBJ1-6, with D possibly TRBD1 on 5 matching bases. The germline V gene encodes CDR1 GTSNPN and CDR2 SVGIG (reference sequence). Between the trimmed V and J ends, which lost 7 bases and 6 bases, there was a span of 13 bases. This CDR3 contains 13 residues. This CDR3 reads CAYIERGNSPLHF. CDR3 nucleotide sequence: TGTGCCTACATAGAAAGGGGTAATTCACCCCTCCACTTT.

The chain carries TRBV7-6 and TRBJ2-2; D call uncertain. This CDR3 comprises 13 residues. Trimming pared 6 bases from V and 0 bases from J, leaving 5 bases between. Germline assignment: CDR1 SGHVS and CDR2 FNYEAQ. CDR3 sequence reads: CASRDPNTGELFF. CDR3 sequence (DNA): TGTGCCAGCAGGGATCCGAACACCGGGGAGCTGTTTTTT.

The chain carries TRBV14 and TRBJ1-4; D may be TRBD1 (6 bases). Germline V CDR1 and CDR2: SGHDN, FVKESK. V lost 5 bases and J 2 bases, leaving 12 bases between the germline ends. The CDR3 extends over 15 amino acids. This chain's CDR3 is CASSALQGTNEKLFF. DNA for the CDR3: TGTGCCAGCAGCGCCCTACAGGGCACTAATGAAAAACTGTTTTTT.

The rearrangement joins TRBV19 to TRBJ1-5, with 9 nucleotides matching TRBD1. Germline CDR1 LNHDA, CDR2 SQIVND (reference sequence). Trimming took 7 bases from V and 0 from J; bases not matched to a gene: 4. This CDR3 is built from 15 residues. CDR3 protein: CASTTTGGSNQPQHF. The CDR3 DNA reads as TGTGCCAGTACCACGACAGGGGGTAGCAATCAGCCCCAGCATTTT.

This clone was observed once. V usage is TRBV20-1 and J usage is TRBJ1-2, with 9 bases identical to TRBD1. The germline CDR1 and CDR2 sequences are DFQATT and SNEGSKA (reference sequence). The CDR3 consists of 12 residues. Unmatched junction bases numbered 4, after V lost 3 bases and J lost 8 bases. Here the CDR3 DNA reads TGCAGTGCTAGTGGGACAGGGAGGGGCTACACCTTC. This sequence encodes CSASGTGRGYTF.

The chain couples TRBV28 to TRBJ1-2, with D perhaps matching TRBD1 (6 bases). The germline V gene encodes CDR1 MDHEN and CDR2 SYDVKM. CDR3 length: 14 amino acids. The CDR3 here is CASARGPLNYGYTF. Here the CDR3 DNA reads TGTGCTTCGGCCCGGGGGCCTCTTAACTATGGCTACACCTTC.

The chain uses TRBV10-1 and TRBJ1-1; D gene ambiguous. The V end lost 7 bases, the J end lost 1 base, and 13 bases lay between the germline ends. This CDR3 has 14 amino acids. Per germline, CDR1 WNHNN and CDR2 SYGVQD (reference sequence). In DNA, the CDR3 is TGCGCCAGCATCGGGAAGGACGGGAACACTGAAGCTTTCTTT. It translates to CASIGKDGNTEAFF.

V gene TRBV11-2 combines with J gene TRBJ2-5, with 8 bases aligning to TRBD2. The V gene's germline CDR1 is SGHAT and CDR2 FQNNGV. There are 14 residues in the CDR3. The V segment lost 5 bases and the J segment 4 bases; nucleotides outside the gene matches: 6. The CDR3 sequence: CASSPGGVGETQYF. DNA of the CDR3: TGTGCCAGCAGCCCCGGGGGGGTGGGAGAGACCCAGTACTTC.

The V call is TRBV28, the J call TRBJ1-2, with 8 nucleotides matching TRBD1. V dropped 7 bases and J dropped 8; count of bases not matched to a gene: 18. Germline CDR1 is MDHEN and CDR2 is SYDVKM. The CDR3 has 16 residues. The CDR3 protein is CASNQLAGTGMRGYTF. Written as DNA, the CDR3 is TGTGCCAGCAATCAACTGGCCGGGACAGGCATGAGGGGCTACACCTTC.

Concerning this clone: Other DNA sequences in this sample translate to the same CDR3. V is TRBV28 and J is TRBJ1-2, with D perhaps TRBD1 (6 bases). The ends were cut back, 3 bases at V and 5 bases at J, with 7 bases in the middle. CDR1 is MDHEN, CDR2 SYDVKM, per germline. The CDR3 length is 12 residues. CDR3 in amino acids: CASSLQGYGYTF. DNA of the CDR3: TGTGCCAGCAGTTTGCAGGGGTATGGCTACACCTTC.

The CDR3 coding sequence is TGTGCCAGCAGTTTTAGTACAGATACGCAGTATTTT. This codes for CASSFSTDTQYF. The chain couples TRBV28 to TRBJ2-3; D is ambiguous. Trimming pared 3 bases from V and 3 bases from J, leaving 4 bases between. The CDR3 consists of 12 residues. Germline V CDR1 and CDR2: MDHEN, SYDVKM. Drawing the rest from reference TRBV28 and TRBJ2-3, the complete variable domain is DVKVTQSSRYLVKRTGEKVFLECVQDMDHENMFWYRQDPGLGLRLIYFSYDVKMKEKGDIPEGYSVSREKKERFSLILESASTNQTSMYLCASSFSTDTQYFGPGTRLTVL.